These 14 T cell receptor beta chains came from one sample sequenced in a study of cytotoxic CD8 clonotypes in ibrutinib-treated CLL. Produced via immunoSEQ multiplex PCR; TCRdb's table is partial and in-frame only. The table records some 140,000 clones, less than 90% of them present only once. The source was PBMCs, collected after 24 months of ibrutinib treatment. All receptors come from a human donor with chronic lymphocytic leukemia.

This sequence joins TRBV5-1 and TRBJ1-2, with TRBD1 identical over 7 bases. V trimming: 2 bases; J trimming: 4 bases; junction bases outside the gene matches: 11. CDR1 SGHRS and CDR2 YFSETQ come from the germline V gene. This CDR3 has 16 residues. The CDR3 coding sequence is TGCGCCAGCAGCTTAGGGGACAGCTCCAGTGTCTATGGCTACACCTTC. It encodes CASSLGDSSSVYGYTF.

The count of this clone is one. This chain joins TRBV4-1 and TRBJ1-5; D gene uncertain. Germline V CDR1 and CDR2: MGHRA, YSYEKL. CDR3 length: 17 residues. Trimming took 4 bases from V and 5 from J, leaving 21 bases between them. CDR3 amino acids: CASSLSPGSGNYQPQHF. Here the CDR3 DNA reads TGCGCCAGCAGCCTATCCCCGGGGTCGGGTAACTATCAGCCCCAGCATTTT.

This sequence joins TRBV7-2 and TRBJ2-7; either TRBD1 or TRBD2 may fit D (5 bases each). V lost 1 base, J lost 6 bases, and 10 bases lay in between. Germline lookup yields CDR1 SGHTA and CDR2 FQGNSA. The CDR3 length is 13 residues. The DNA of the CDR3 is TGTGCCAGCAGCTTAGGGTCGGGGCGCGAGCAGTACTTC. It specifies CASSLGSGREQYF. The full variable domain, completed using reference TRBV7-2 and TRBJ2-7, is GAGVSQSPSNKVTEKGKDVELRCDPISGHTALYWYRQSLGQGLEFLIYFQGNSAPDKSGLPSDRFSAERTGGSVSTLTIQRTQQEDSAVYLCASSLGSGREQYFGPGTRLTVT.

The chain has TRBV11-2 and TRBJ1-6; TRBD1 aligns across 12 bases. Germline trimming cut 5 bases from V and 8 bases from J; bases unmatched to any gene: 4. CDR1 SGHAT and CDR2 FQNNGV come from the germline V gene. This CDR3 has 15 amino acids. CDR3 in amino acids: CASSKGQGADSPLHF. DNA for the CDR3: TGTGCCAGCAGCAAGGGACAGGGGGCGGATTCACCCCTCCACTTT. Full variable domain (remainder filled in from reference TRBV11-2 and TRBJ1-6): EAGVAQSPRYKIIEKRQSVAFWCNPISGHATLYWYQQILGQGPKLLIQFQNNGVVDDSQLPKDRFSAERLKGVDSTLKIQPAKLEDSAVYLCASSKGQGADSPLHFGNGTRLTVT.

J is TRBJ2-7 and V is TRBV7-6; the D gene is possibly TRBD2 (5 bases). The CDR3 totals 15 residues. The V and J ends lost 1 base and 7 bases respectively, with 17 bases between them. CDR1 and CDR2 (germline): SGHVS, FNYEAQ. This CDR3 reads CASSLEWGSPGEQYF. The CDR3 region has the DNA TGTGCCAGCAGCTTAGAGTGGGGATCCCCGGGGGAGCAGTACTTC.

The CDR3, as DNA: TGCGCCAGCAGCCAACCAGGTGGAGAGACCCAGTACTTC. Translation gives CASSQPGGETQYF. The chain joins TRBV4-1 to TRBJ2-5, with unresolved D. The CDR3 runs to 13 residues. V was pared by 2 bases and J by 4 bases, with 8 bases between. Germline values: CDR1 MGHRA, CDR2 YSYEKL.

This chain joins TRBV6-5 and TRBJ1-1; tentatively, D is TRBD1 (5 bases). The germline gives CDR1 MNHEY, CDR2 SVGAGI. The length of the CDR3 is 12 residues. The germline V and J ends were trimmed by 2 bases and 5 bases, with 6 bases remaining between them. The CDR3 loop is CASSYGGTEAFF. CDR3 in DNA: TGTGCCAGCAGTTACGGGGGAACTGAAGCTTTCTTT.

The gene calls are TRBV19 and TRBJ1-1, with D perhaps TRBD1 (5 bases). CDR3 length: 14 residues. Germline V CDR1 and CDR2: LNHDA, SQIVND (reference sequence). Deletions cut 4 bases from V and 0 bases from J, with 9 bases between. The CDR3 loop reads CASSTRDLNTEAFF. The CDR3 DNA is TGTGCCAGTAGTACCAGGGATCTGAACACTGAAGCTTTCTTT.

V is TRBV10-3 and J is TRBJ2-2, with D perhaps TRBD2 (6 bases). The CDR3 is 16 amino acids. Germline V gene sequence: CDR1 ENHRY, CDR2 SYGVKD. V was cut by 2 bases and J by 1 base, with 11 bases left in between. The CDR3 spells CAISERAGGNTGELFF. Written as DNA, the CDR3 is TGTGCCATCAGTGAGCGGGCCGGGGGGAACACCGGGGAGCTGTTTTTT.

J is TRBJ1-2 and V is TRBV19, with D unclear. The CDR3 is 14 amino acids. V lost 2 bases to trimming and J lost 8 bases, with 15 bases between them. Germline CDR1 LNHDA, CDR2 SQIVND (reference sequence). CDR3 nucleotide sequence: TGTGCCAGTAGTATATACGCCGGTGAGGAGGGCTACACCTTC. The encoded protein is CASSIYAGEEGYTF. The entire variable domain, with the rest obtained from reference TRBV19 and TRBJ1-2, is as follows: DGGITQSPKYLFRKEGQNVTLSCEQNLNHDAMYWYRQDPGQGLRLIYYSQIVNDFQKGDIAEGYSVSREKKESFPLTVTSAQKNPTAFYLCASSIYAGEEGYTFGSGTRLTVV.

This chain joins TRBV6-1 and TRBJ1-2; weak D call: TRBD1 (6 bases). Germline V gives CDR1 MNHNS, CDR2 SASEGT. Trimming stripped 2 bases from V and 4 bases from J, with 11 bases between. The CDR3 length is 14 residues. For the CDR3, the DNA is TGTGCCAGCAGTGAATCCACAGGGCCCTATGGCTACACCTTC. Amino acids: CASSESTGPYGYTF.

The chain has TRBV9 and TRBJ1-1; D not resolved. The CDR3 is made up of 13 amino acids. V was shortened by 4 bases and J by 4 bases, with 11 bases between the two germline ends. In germline, CDR1 is SGDLS, CDR2 YYNGEE. CDR3 bases: TGTGCCAGCAGCTCCAATTTGGGCACTGAAGCTTTCTTT. This translates into CASSSNLGTEAFF.

This sequence joins TRBV4-3 and TRBJ1-4; tentative D call: TRBD1 (5 bases). V lost 1 base to trimming and J lost 7 bases, with 19 bases between them. The CDR3 sequence is 17 residues long. CDR1 is LGHNA, CDR2 YSLEER, per germline. CDR3 amino acids: CASSQARLGYQGEKLFF. CDR3 DNA: TGCGCCAGCAGCCAAGCTCGTTTGGGGTATCAGGGTGAAAAACTGTTTTTT.

The chain combines TRBV7-6 with TRBJ1-4; 7 positions agree with TRBD1. V trimming: 3 bases; J trimming: 7 bases; junction bases outside the gene matches: 2. The CDR3 consists of 13 residues. In germline, CDR1 is SGHVS, CDR2 FNYEAQ. The CDR3 sequence: CASSFAGGEKLFF. For the CDR3, the DNA is TGTGCCAGCAGCTTCGCAGGGGGTGAAAAACTGTTTTTT.